These 12 T cell receptor beta chains came from one sample sequenced in a study of control samples from healthy donors and cancer patients. The repertoire was sequenced with immunoSEQ multiplex PCR; TCRdb's copy has only in-frame clones and lacks some. This sample has 150,000 to 200,000 clones, with over 85% found just once. Sample: blood. All receptors come from a man aged 25 to 40 in good health.

This chain connects TRBV5-6 to TRBJ1-3; D gene unclear. CDR1 and CDR2 from the germline V gene are SGHDT and YYEEEE. V lost 3 bases and J 0 bases, leaving 16 bases between the germline ends. CDR3 size: 17 residues. The CDR3 DNA reads TGTGCCAGCAGCTATCTCACCTCGGGAAGCTCTGGAAACACCATATATTTT. Amino acid sequence: CASSYLTSGSSGNTIYF.

This clone was detected once. The chain links TRBV27 to TRBJ2-7; D remains ambiguous. Germline loops: CDR1 MNHEY, CDR2 SMNVEV (reference sequence). Trimming cost V 4 bases and J 2 bases, with 12 bases left between them. This CDR3 is 14 amino acids long. CDR3 amino acids: CASSSSDGAYEQYF. Here the CDR3 DNA reads TGTGCCAGCAGTTCCTCCGACGGAGCCTACGAGCAGTACTTC.

This clone was picked up one time. The chain couples TRBV20-1 to TRBJ1-5; no definite D call. Germline V gene lookup returns CDR1 DFQATT and CDR2 SNEGSKA (reference sequence). V was clipped by 4 bases and J by 9 bases, with 10 bases between them. The CDR3 consists of 11 residues. The CDR3 DNA reads as TGCAGTGCTAAAGGGCCTGGGCCCCAGCATTTT. Translated: CSAKGPGPQHF.

This clone was recorded only once. The genes are TRBV27 and TRBJ2-1, with D tentatively TRBD2 (7 bases). Germline V CDR1 and CDR2: MNHEY, SMNVEV (reference sequence). CDR3 length equals 16 residues. V was trimmed by 6 bases and J by 6 bases, leaving 21 bases between them. The CDR3 DNA is TGTGCCAGCAGCGTTAGGGGGGGGTTTTACTCCAATGAGCAGTTCTTC. Its protein product is CASSVRGGFYSNEQFF.

V gene TRBV2 combines with J gene TRBJ2-2; 9 bases map to TRBD1. The CDR3 covers 17 residues. Germline CDR1 reads SNHLY; CDR2 reads FYNNEI. V lost 7 bases to trimming and J lost 3 bases; unmatched junction nucleotides: 12. The CDR3 sequence: CASKRGDRGVDTGELFF. CDR3 in DNA: TGTGCCAGCAAGCGGGGTGACAGGGGGGTTGACACCGGGGAGCTGTTTTTT.

This sequence joins TRBV11-1 and TRBJ2-7; no clear D. The length of the CDR3 is 14 residues. Per germline, CDR1 SGHAT and CDR2 FQDESV (reference sequence). Trimming pared 5 bases from V and 2 bases from J, leaving 13 bases between. The CDR3 bases are TGTGCCAGCAGCCTCCACAGCCTAACCTACGAGCAGTACTTC. Encoded protein: CASSLHSLTYEQYF.

The gene calls are TRBV11-2 and TRBJ1-1, with no clear D. Trimming pared 1 base from V and 4 bases from J, leaving 7 bases between. The CDR3 extends over 13 amino acids. The germline CDR1 and CDR2 sequences are SGHAT and FQNNGV. In DNA, the CDR3 is TGTGCCAGCAGCTTAGGCGTCGGCACTGAAGCTTTCTTT. Encoded protein: CASSLGVGTEAFF.

This chain uses TRBV6-4 with TRBJ1-2; D is perhaps TRBD1 (5 bases). Deletions cut 4 bases from V and 6 bases from J, with 18 bases between. CDR3 length: 15 residues. CDR1 is MRHNA and CDR2 is SNTAGT in the germline V gene. The CDR3 sequence: CASSVDSDTLNGYTF. CDR3 nucleotides: TGTGCCAGCAGTGTTGATTCGGACACCCTAAATGGCTACACCTTC.

The genes are TRBV25-1 and TRBJ1-3; D not certain. CDR1 is MGHDK, CDR2 SYGVNS, per germline. This CDR3 has 17 amino acids. V lost 4 bases and J lost 1, with 17 bases in between. This CDR3 is CASSGQRESWSGNTIYF. The CDR3 DNA sequence: TGTGCCAGCAGTGGGCAGAGGGAGTCGTGGTCTGGAAACACCATATATTTT.

The chain recombines TRBV3-1 (or the pseudogene TRBV3-2) with TRBJ1-3; D is uncertain. The CDR3 spans 14 residues. The germline V and J ends were trimmed by 3 bases and 0 bases, with 6 bases remaining between them. The V gene's germline CDR1 is LGHDT and CDR2 YNNKEL (reference sequence). Here the CDR3 reads CASSHKSSGNTIYF. The DNA of the CDR3 is TGTGCCAGCAGCCACAAGAGCTCTGGAAACACCATATATTTT.

V gene TRBV5-4 combines with J gene TRBJ2-3; D ambiguous. This CDR3 contains 16 residues. Between the trimmed V and J ends, which lost 0 bases and 0 bases, there was a span of 11 bases. CDR1 is SGHNT, CDR2 YYREEE, per germline (reference sequence). The CDR3 region is CASSLGRNPSTDTQYF. Here the CDR3 DNA reads TGTGCCAGCAGCTTGGGCAGGAACCCTAGCACAGATACGCAGTATTTT.

The J gene is TRBJ2-1, the V gene TRBV5-1; TRBD2 matches at 7 bases. This CDR3 contains 15 residues. Trimming took 0 bases from V and 5 from J; bases not matched to a gene: 5. The germline V gene has CDR1 SGHRS and CDR2 YFSETQ. The CDR3: CASSLAGTKNNEQFF. The CDR3 DNA reads TGCGCCAGCAGCTTGGCCGGGACTAAAAACAATGAGCAGTTCTTC. The whole variable domain, remainder taken from reference TRBV5-1 and TRBJ2-1, is KAGVTQTPRYLIKTRGQQVTLSCSPISGHRSVSWYQQTPGQGLQFLFEYFSETQRNKGNFPGRFSGRQFSNSRSEMNVSTLELGDSALYLCASSLAGTKNNEQFFGPGTRLTVL.